Following are 11 T cell receptor beta chains from one sample sequenced in a study of human T cells and chemical hapten exposure. Time point here: patch test 2, 6 weeks after DPC sensitization. Documented treatment: therapeutic diphenylcyclopropenone sensitization with weekly scalp DPC. Via MiXCR, TCRdb re-called the RACE reads, giving one row per CDR3 protein. The repertoire holds approximately 84,000 distinct CDR3 sequences, about a tenth seen once, with about 2.3% in the top ten. This specimen consisted of whole blood, obtained in connection with sensitization to the hapten diphenylcyclopropenone (DPC). The source of these receptors is a woman aged 30 to 39 with alopecia areata. Some clones in this sample may be carry-over from other donors' samples.

The V gene is TRBV6-2 or TRBV6-3, the J gene TRBJ1-5; 8 bases line up with TRBD1. This CDR3 contains 15 residues. V shed 6 bases and J 5 bases; nucleotides not matched to a gene: 9. Per germline, CDR1 MNHEY and CDR2 SVGEGT. CDR3 bases: TGTGCCAGCAGCCCGGGGACAGGCGGGTATCAGCCCCAGCATTTT. It specifies CASSPGTGGYQPQHF.

This clonotype was found many times. The chain combines TRBV6-4 with TRBJ2-3, with 7 bases that match TRBD1. The germline CDR1 and CDR2 sequences are MRHNA and SNTAGT. V trimming: 1 base; J trimming: 6 bases; junction bases outside the gene matches: 13. The CDR3 extends over 17 amino acids. The CDR3: CASSDYGSEQTGDTQYF. The CDR3 region has the DNA TGTGCCAGCAGTGACTATGGATCTGAACAGACAGGGGATACGCAGTATTTT.

This clonotype was seen ten or more times. V and J are TRBV11-1 and TRBJ1-1; D remains unclear. The V gene lost 1 base and the J gene lost 6 bases, with 9 bases spanning the gap. The CDR3 contains 13 residues. Germline assignment: CDR1 SGHAT and CDR2 FQDESV (reference sequence). DNA of the CDR3: TGTGCCAGCAGCTTAGTTGCGGGTCCTGAAGCTTTCTTT. Protein product: CASSLVAGPEAFF.

The chain carries TRBV5-1 and TRBJ2-3; 7 bases are shared with TRBD2. CDR1 and CDR2 from the germline V gene are SGHRS and YFSETQ. The CDR3 loop spans 15 amino acids. J lost 5 bases, V lost 0 bases, and 6 bases had no gene match. The CDR3 nucleotides are TGCGCCAGCAGCTTGGCACGCGGGAGCGAAGATACGCAGTATTTT. It codes for CASSLARGSEDTQYF.

This clonotype showed up just a few times. This sequence joins TRBV5-1 and TRBJ2-1; 10 bases are shared with TRBD2. V shed 4 bases and J 2 bases; nucleotides not matched to a gene: 9. Per the germline V gene, CDR1 is SGHRS and CDR2 is YFSETQ. The CDR3 spans 17 residues. CDR3 sequence (DNA): TGCGCCAGCAGCCCGGGTAGAGCGGGAGGGACCTACAATGAGCAGTTCTTC. It yields the protein CASSPGRAGGTYNEQFF.

The rearrangement joins TRBV2 to TRBJ1-1; D unresolved. CDR1 and CDR2 from the germline V gene are SNHLY and FYNNEI. The CDR3 extends over 13 amino acids. V was cut by 6 bases and J by 0 bases, with 8 bases left in between. DNA for the CDR3: TGTGCCAGCAGCGGGCCGCTGAACACTGAAGCTTTCTTT. Its protein is CASSGPLNTEAFF.

This clonotype appeared a few times. This chain joins TRBV7-9 and TRBJ2-7, with TRBD1 matching 7 bases. CDR1 is SEHNR, CDR2 FQNEAQ, per germline (reference sequence). CDR3 length: 13 amino acids. J was trimmed by 9 bases and V by 6 bases; bases with no gene match: 11. CDR3 bases: TGTGCCAGCAGAGGGACAGCAGGGCAGGCGCAGTACTTC. This sequence encodes CASRGTAGQAQYF.

This clonotype was detected ten times or more. The J gene is TRBJ1-2, the V gene TRBV6-2 or TRBV6-3; TRBD1 might be the D (5 bases). The germline gives CDR1 MNHEY, CDR2 SVGEGT. V was shortened by 7 bases and J by 3 bases, with 24 bases between the two germline ends. The CDR3 runs to 17 residues. DNA of the CDR3: TGTGCCAGCACCATGGTGGAGATGATGACAGATGACTATGGCTACACCTTC. Translating gives CASTMVEMMTDDYGYTF.

This clonotype was detected only a few times. The rearrangement links TRBV4-2 to TRBJ1-1; D unresolved. The ends were cut back, 0 bases at V and 10 bases at J, with 15 bases in the middle. Germline CDR1 and CDR2: LGHNA and YNFKEQ. This CDR3 is built from 14 residues. CDR3: CASSQDQDGRGAFF. In DNA, the CDR3 is TGTGCCAGCAGCCAAGATCAGGACGGGAGAGGAGCTTTCTTT.

This sequence joins TRBV4-3 and TRBJ2-6, with D possibly TRBD2 on 6 matching bases. Germline V gene data show CDR1 as LGHNA and CDR2 as YSLEER. CDR3 size: 15 residues. The germline V and J ends were trimmed by 0 bases and 11 bases, with 14 bases remaining between them. CDR3 protein: CASSQDDRGIDVLTF. CDR3 nucleotide sequence: TGCGCCAGCAGCCAAGATGATCGGGGGATCGACGTCCTGACTTTC.

This clonotype came up many times. The chain is built from TRBV12-3 or TRBV12-4 and TRBJ2-4; D is perhaps TRBD2 (6 bases). Between the trimmed V and J ends, which lost 2 bases and 9 bases, there was a span of 8 bases. This CDR3 has 12 residues. DNA of the CDR3: TGTGCCAGCAGTTTATTGGGGGGCATTCAGTACTTC. It yields the protein CASSLLGGIQYF.